The TCR beta chain under discussion was sequenced for a study of blood T cells in healthy people across ages. Findings and limits, study-wide: Strong correlation existed between TCR beta diversity and naive T cell percentage. Unknown donor CMV status possibly confounded expanded clonotype changes.

It was with a sample-barcoded 5' primer and a J-beta primer mix that a second PCR of roughly 7 to 12 cycles was run. Individual samples furnished no less than 3 million CDR3-containing paired-end reads apiece. TCRdb itself ran the 5' RACE reads through MiXCR, one entry per CDR3 protein. The profile shows about 1 million distinct CDR3 sequences, 35% to 50% of them singletons. The CDR3 spans 13 residues. Between the trimmed V and J ends, which lost 3 bases and 4 bases, there was a span of 10 bases. CDR1 and CDR2 (germline): SGHRS, YFSETQ. Comments on this clonotype: Its cognate antigen is unknown.

Donors ranged from roughly 6 to 90 years old and were healthy Caucasians in Russia. Specimen: blood. The source of this sequence is an older woman in good health. This sequence joins TRBV5-1 and TRBJ2-5; D remains unclear. The CDR3 loop is CASSWVYGETQYF. DNA of the CDR3: TGCGCCAGCAGCTGGGTGTATGGAGAGACCCAGTACTTC.